This T cell receptor (beta chain) emerged from a study of blood T cells in healthy people across ages. Alongside a J-beta primer mix, a sample-barcoded 5' primer served in a second PCR lasting roughly 7 to 12 cycles. Using its own MiXCR run on the 5' RACE reads, TCRdb lists one record per CDR3 protein. The repertoire includes 700,000 to 900,000 distinct CDR3 sequences, roughly 26% of them detected once, and about 3% sits in the top ten. The CDR3 totals 17 residues. The V gene end was trimmed by 9 bases and the J gene end by 0 bases; junction bases not matched to a gene: 6. Germline assignment: CDR1 KGHDR and CDR2 SFDVKD. Each donor supplied 7.5 to 10 milliliters of peripheral blood. This sample was also put to use in a study of T cells of mothers and their children.

The genes are TRBV24-1 and TRBJ2-4; 14 bases match TRBD2. This sequence was found in a boy younger than 18 in good health. What was sequenced was blood. The CDR3 is CATYGLAGGQAKNIQYF. The CDR3 DNA follows: TGTGCCACCTATGGACTAGCGGGGGGTCAAGCCAAAAACATTCAGTACTTC.